This T cell receptor (beta chain) was captured by sequencing in a study of blood T cell repertoires in COVID-19. Overall study: Spain, Italy and the United States supplied samples that represented acute and convalescent COVID-19. PBMCs, B-cell-depleted T cells, or T cells were the source of the cDNA or gDNA that made up the material.

Germline lookup yields CDR1 MDHEN and CDR2 SYDVKM. V lost 6 bases, J lost 12 bases, and 20 bases stayed unmatched. The length of the CDR3 is 15 residues. Per the original methods: From reference gene primer amplification, estimates of nucleated cell counts were derived. Method: immunoSEQ multiplex PCR; TCRdb's copy keeps in-frame clones and lacks some. The DNA was the basis for D and trimming; V, J and clone size are from that table. The sample includes about 270,000 clones, about four fifths of them seen just once. The sequence derives from a woman in her 50s who had recovered from COVID-19. The rearrangement uses TRBV28 and TRBJ2-7; 7 nucleotides line up with TRBD1. Sequencing was performed on peripheral blood. Here the CDR3 reads CASRPGVDRSPSPYF. The CDR3, as DNA: TGTGCCAGCAGACCAGGAGTGGACAGGTCCCCCAGTCCGTACTTC. The variable domain in full, with the rest retrieved from reference TRBV28 and TRBJ2-7, is DVKVTQSSRYLVKRTGEKVFLECVQDMDHENMFWYRQDPGLGLRLIYFSYDVKMKEKGDIPEGYSVSREKKERFSLILESASTNQTSMYLCASRPGVDRSPSPYFGPGTRLTVT.